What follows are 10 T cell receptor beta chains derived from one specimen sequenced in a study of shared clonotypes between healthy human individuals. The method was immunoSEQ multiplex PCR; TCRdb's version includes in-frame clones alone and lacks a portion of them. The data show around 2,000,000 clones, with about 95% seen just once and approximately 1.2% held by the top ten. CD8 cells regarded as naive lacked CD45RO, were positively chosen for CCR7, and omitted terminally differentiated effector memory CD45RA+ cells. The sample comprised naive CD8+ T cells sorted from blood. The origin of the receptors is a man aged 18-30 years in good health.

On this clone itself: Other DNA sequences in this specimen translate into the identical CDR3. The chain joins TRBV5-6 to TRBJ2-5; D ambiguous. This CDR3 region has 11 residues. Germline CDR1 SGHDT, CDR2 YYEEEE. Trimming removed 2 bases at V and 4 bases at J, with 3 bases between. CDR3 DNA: TGTGCCAGCAGCTTTACAGAGACCCAGTACTTC. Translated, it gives CASSFTETQYF.

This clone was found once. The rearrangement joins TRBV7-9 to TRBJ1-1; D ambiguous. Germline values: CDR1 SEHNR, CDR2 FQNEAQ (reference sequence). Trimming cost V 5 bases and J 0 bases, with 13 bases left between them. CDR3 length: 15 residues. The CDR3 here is CASSPQVLMNTEAFF. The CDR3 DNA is TGTGCCAGCAGCCCTCAGGTACTAATGAACACTGAAGCTTTCTTT.

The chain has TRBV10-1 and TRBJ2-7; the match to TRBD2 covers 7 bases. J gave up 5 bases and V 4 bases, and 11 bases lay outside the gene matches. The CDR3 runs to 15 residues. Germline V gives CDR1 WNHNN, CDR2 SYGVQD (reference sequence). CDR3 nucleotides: TGCGCCAGCAGTGCGTGGGTTAGCGGGCGGGACGAGCAGTACTTC. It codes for CASSAWVSGRDEQYF.

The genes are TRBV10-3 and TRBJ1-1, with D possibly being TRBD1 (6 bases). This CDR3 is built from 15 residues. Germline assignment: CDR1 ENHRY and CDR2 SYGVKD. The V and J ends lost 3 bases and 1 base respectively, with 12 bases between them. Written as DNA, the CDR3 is TGTGCCATCAGTGACCCAGGGGTTGGGAACACTGAAGCTTTCTTT. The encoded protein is CAISDPGVGNTEAFF.

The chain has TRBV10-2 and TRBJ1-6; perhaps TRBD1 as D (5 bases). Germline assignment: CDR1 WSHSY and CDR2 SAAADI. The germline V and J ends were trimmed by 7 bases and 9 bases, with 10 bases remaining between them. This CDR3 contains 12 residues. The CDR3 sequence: CASMGVTSPLHF. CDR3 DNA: TGCGCCAGCATGGGGGTTACTTCACCCCTCCACTTT.

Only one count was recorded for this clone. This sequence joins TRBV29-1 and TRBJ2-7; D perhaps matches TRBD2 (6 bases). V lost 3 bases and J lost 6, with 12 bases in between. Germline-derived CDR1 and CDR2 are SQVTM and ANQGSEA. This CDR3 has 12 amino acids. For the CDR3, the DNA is TGCAGCGTTGAGGGGGGAGGCGGCGAGCAGTACTTC. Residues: CSVEGGGGEQYF.

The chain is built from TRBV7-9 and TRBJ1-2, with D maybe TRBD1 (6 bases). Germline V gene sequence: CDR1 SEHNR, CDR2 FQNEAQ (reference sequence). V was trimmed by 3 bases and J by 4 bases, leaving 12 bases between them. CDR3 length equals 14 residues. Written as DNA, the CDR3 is TGTGCCAGCAGCTTCACAGGGTCGGGCTATGGCTACACCTTC. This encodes CASSFTGSGYGYTF.

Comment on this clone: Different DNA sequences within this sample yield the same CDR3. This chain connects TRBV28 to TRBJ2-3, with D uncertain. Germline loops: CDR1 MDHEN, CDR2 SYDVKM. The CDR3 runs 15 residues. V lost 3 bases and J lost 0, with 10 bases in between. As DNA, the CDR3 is TGTGCCAGCAGTTTTGGTGGGATAAGCACAGATACGCAGTATTTT. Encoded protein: CASSFGGISTDTQYF. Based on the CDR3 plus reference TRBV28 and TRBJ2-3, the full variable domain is DVKVTQSSRYLVKRTGEKVFLECVQDMDHENMFWYRQDPGLGLRLIYFSYDVKMKEKGDIPEGYSVSREKKERFSLILESASTNQTSMYLCASSFGGISTDTQYFGPGTRLTVL.

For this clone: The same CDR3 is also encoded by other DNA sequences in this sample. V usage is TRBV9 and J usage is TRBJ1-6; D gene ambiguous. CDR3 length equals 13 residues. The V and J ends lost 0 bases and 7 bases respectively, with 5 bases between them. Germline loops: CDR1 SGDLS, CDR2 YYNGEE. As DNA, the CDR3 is TGTGCCAGCAGCGTAGGAGTGAATTCACCCCTCCACTTT. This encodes CASSVGVNSPLHF.

This chain's CDR3 is CASSYVIRQVEGGEQFF. CDR3 DNA sequence: TGCGCCAGCAGCTACGTGATTCGACAGGTTGAGGGAGGGGAGCAGTTCTTC. V is TRBV5-1 and J is TRBJ2-1, with a tentative D call TRBD2 (7 bases). The germline V and J ends were trimmed by 3 bases and 10 bases, with 26 bases remaining between them. CDR3 length equals 17 residues. CDR1 and CDR2 (germline): SGHRS, YFSETQ.